This is a list of T cell receptor beta chains from one sample in a study of regulatory T cells in long-lasting Graves disease. TCRdb redid the calling of the multiplex PCR reads with MiXCR, one entry per CDR3 protein. Here the sample spans almost 350,000 distinct CDR3 sequences, about 20% being singletons. The specimen comprised peripheral blood mononuclear cells (PBMCs), sampled when the disease was refractory, from a patient treated with antithyroid drugs. These receptors all stem from a female donor with Graves disease. Both conserved end residues are part of each CDR3. A D gene is named only where the DNA matches it firmly. Clone size is shown for a subset of rows, as once, few, many or a class of expanded clone.

-	-	TRBV7-6	TRBJ1-1	CASSLAEGGNTEAFF	TGTGCCAGCAGCCTCGCAGAGGGGGGGAACACTGAAGCTTTCTTT
few	-	TRBV4-1	TRBJ1-1	CASSRFPRTIEFEAFF	TGCGCCAGCAGCCGCTTCCCCCGGACAATCGAATTTGAAGCTTTCTTT
-	TRBD2	TRBV18	TRBJ2-2	CASSPLLAANTGELFF	TGTGCCAGCTCACCACTACTAGCGGCCAACACCGGGGAGCTGTTTTTT
-	-	TRBV20-1	TRBJ2-7	CSASGNAYEQYF	TGCAGTGCTAGCGGGAACGCATACGAGCAGTACTTC
few	-	TRBV9	TRBJ1-1	CASSEGGASNTEAFF	TGTGCCAGCAGCGAAGGGGGAGCTTCGAACACTGAAGCTTTCTTT
few	-	TRBV5-5	TRBJ2-1	CASSRRTGSRNEQFF	TGTGCCAGCAGCCGACGGACGGGGAGTCGCAATGAGCAGTTCTTC
-	TRBD1	TRBV28	TRBJ1-6	CASSSPGQGASYNSPLHF	TGTGCCAGCAGTTCTCCGGGACAGGGGGCATCCTATAATTCACCCCTCCACTTT
few	-	TRBV4-1	TRBJ2-7	CASSQDGLAKQYF	TGCGCCAGCAGCCAAGATGGGCTTGCAAAGCAGTACTTC
once	-	TRBV12-5	TRBJ1-1	CASGLVIGGGTEAFF	TGTGCTAGTGGTTTGGTAATTGGGGGGGGAACTGAAGCTTTCTTT
-	TRBD1	TRBV29-1	TRBJ2-1	CSVDEGADNEQFF	TGCAGCGTTGATGAGGGGGCGGACAATGAGCAGTTCTTC
many	-	TRBV12-3/TRBV12-4	TRBJ2-7	CASSYGPSSYEQYF	TGTGCCAGCAGCTACGGACCGAGCTCCTACGAGCAGTACTTC
many	-	TRBV7-2	TRBJ1-2	CASSLVGQVKINGYTF	TGTGCCAGCAGCTTAGTGGGGCAGGTCAAAATCAATGGCTACACCTTC
-	TRBD1	TRBV4-1	TRBJ2-3	CASSQDGTGIETQYF	TGCGCCAGCAGCCAAGACGGGACAGGGATTGAAACGCAGTATTTT
many	-	TRBV12-3/TRBV12-4	TRBJ1-4	CASSTRGREKLFF	TGTGCCAGCAGCACCAGGGGAAGAGAAAAACTGTTTTTT
few	-	TRBV7-9	TRBJ1-1	CASSFYAEAFF	TGTGCCAGCAGCTTTTACGCTGAAGCTTTCTTT
-	-	TRBV29-1	TRBJ2-7	CSVESDLSYEQYF	TGCAGCGTTGAAAGCGATCTCTCCTACGAGCAGTACTTC
-	-	TRBV9	TRBJ1-1	CASRKMTGNTEAFF	TGTGCCAGCAGAAAGATGACAGGAAACACTGAAGCTTTCTTT
many	-	TRBV2	TRBJ1-5	CASKWGTARYSNQPQHF	TGTGCCAGCAAGTGGGGGACCGCCCGGTATAGCAATCAGCCCCAGCATTTT
few	TRBD2	TRBV6-5	TRBJ2-5	CASSYGASGLQETQYF	TGTGCCAGCAGTTACGGGGCTAGCGGTTTGCAAGAGACCCAGTACTTC
many	-	TRBV7-2	TRBJ1-2	CASSLGPKGGYTF	TGTGCCAGCAGCTTAGGCCCTAAAGGGGGCTACACCTTC
many	-	TRBV29-1	TRBJ1-2	CSTSGLYGYTF	TGCAGCACCTCGGGGCTCTATGGCTACACCTTC
-	TRBD2	TRBV5-1	TRBJ2-2	CASSFTGRADTGELFF	TGCGCCAGCAGCTTCACCGGGAGGGCTGACACCGGGGAGCTGTTTTTT
many	TRBD1	TRBV11-2	TRBJ1-2	CASSSRGDRANGYTF	TGTGCCAGCAGCTCGAGGGGGGACAGGGCGAACGGCTACACCTTC
many	TRBD1	TRBV6-1	TRBJ1-4	CASSSPGRGPTNEKLFF	TGTGCCAGCAGCTCCCCTGGAAGGGGGCCAACGAATGAAAAACTGTTTTTT
many	TRBD1	TRBV7-9	TRBJ2-7	CASSSDRTYEQYF	TGTGCCAGCAGCTCGGACAGGACCTACGAGCAGTACTTC
few	-	TRBV5-1	TRBJ2-2	CASSLGPTLRATGELFF	TGCGCCAGCAGCTTGGGACCTACCCTTCGAGCCACCGGGGAGCTGTTTTTT
many	-	TRBV5-1	TRBJ1-2	CASSLALSVYGYTF	TGCGCCAGCAGCTTGGCCCTTTCAGTCTATGGCTACACCTTC
many	TRBD2	TRBV18	TRBJ2-5	CASSQRALAGRETQYF	TGTGCCAGCTCACAACGGGCACTAGCGGGGAGAGAGACCCAGTACTTC
few	-	TRBV5-1	TRBJ2-2	CASSFGRVGGELFF	TGCGCCAGCAGCTTTGGAAGGGTTGGCGGGGAGCTGTTTTTT
-	-	TRBV15	TRBJ2-7	CATRDSLSSYEQYF	TGTGCCACCCGGGACTCCTTAAGCTCCTACGAGCAGTACTTC
-	-	TRBV3-1	TRBJ1-5	CASSPGGAVQPQHF	TGTGCCAGCAGTCCGGGGGGGGCCGTTCAGCCCCAGCATTTT
-	-	TRBV5-4	TRBJ1-2	CASSAGASPGYTF	TGTGCCAGCAGCGCAGGGGCGAGTCCTGGCTACACCTTC
many	-	TRBV11-2	TRBJ1-4	CASSLSVDRTNEKLFF	TGTGCCAGCAGCTTATCCGTGGACAGAACTAATGAAAAACTGTTTTTT
many	-	TRBV3-1	TRBJ2-5	CASSLGPLETQYF	TGTGCCAGCAGCCTCGGACCTTTGGAGACCCAGTACTTC
-	TRBD1	TRBV4-1	TRBJ1-2	CASSQEQGNGYTF	TGCGCCAGCAGCCAAGAACAGGGGAATGGCTACACCTTC
many	-	TRBV11-2	TRBJ1-2	CASSMGYGYTF	TGTGCCAGCAGCATGGGGTATGGCTACACCTTC
many	TRBD1	TRBV6-1	TRBJ1-5	CASSGQGASQPQHF	TGTGCCAGCAGCGGACAGGGGGCCAGCCAGCCCCAGCATTTT
-	-	TRBV4-2	TRBJ2-7	CASSAGASGSERYF	TGTGCCAGCAGCGCAGGGGCCAGCGGGTCCGAGCGGTACTTC
-	-	TRBV14	TRBJ1-5	CASSQDRTGINQPQHF	TGTGCCAGCAGCCAAGACCGGACGGGCATCAATCAGCCCCAGCATTTT
-	TRBD2	TRBV3-1	TRBJ2-5	CVSSQGLAGVRETQYF	TGTGTCAGCAGCCAAGGACTAGCGGGAGTAAGAGAGACCCAGTACTTC